A selection of T cell receptor beta chains follows, all from one sample in a study of shared clonotypes between healthy human individuals. The protocol was immunoSEQ multiplex PCR, while the TCRdb copy is restricted to in-frame clones and leaves out a portion. The profile shows approximately 2,300,000 clones, around 93% of them singletons. The sequencing sample was made of naive CD4+ T cells from PBMCs. All receptors derive from a man aged 18 to 29 in good health. Some clones in this sample may be carry-over from other donors' samples. The CDR3 runs from the conserved cysteine through the conserved F or W. The D gene is left open where the match is weak. Part of the rows lack a size; the others show once, few, many or a class for expanded clones.

d_call j_call v_call clone_size cdr3_nt cdr3_aa
. TRBJ1-2 TRBV19 . TGTGCCAGTAGTCACTCCTATGGCTACACCTTC CASSHSYGYTF
TRBD2 TRBJ2-1 TRBV27 . TGTGCCAGCAGTCCTAGCGGGTGGGAAAGGAATGAGCAGTTCTTC CASSPSGWERNEQFF
TRBD1 TRBJ1-2 TRBV6-1 . TGTGCCAGCAGGCGGACAGGGTTGGAGTATGGCTACACCTTC CASRRTGLEYGYTF
. TRBJ1-4 TRBV28 . TGTGCCAGCAGTTTCAGCCGGGAACTGTTTTTT CASSFSRELFF
TRBD1 TRBJ2-7 TRBV23-1 few TGCGCCAGCAGGGACAGGACGGGGAGTTTC CASRDRTGSF
. TRBJ1-1 TRBV18 . TGTGCCAGCTCATCACAGACAGAGAACACTGAAGCTTTCTTT CASSSQTENTEAFF
. TRBJ1-1 TRBV7-3 . TGTGCCAGCAGCTTTAGAGGCCCCAACATGAACACTGAAGCTTTCTTT CASSFRGPNMNTEAFF
TRBD1 TRBJ2-7 TRBV7-9 . TGTGCCAGCAGCCAAGGGGGCGGGCAGGGCTTATACGAGCAGTACTTC CASSQGGGQGLYEQYF
. TRBJ1-2 TRBV7-8 . TGTGCCAGCAGCTACGGGGGCTCCTATGGCTACACCTTC CASSYGGSYGYTF
. TRBJ2-2 TRBV14 few TGTGCCAGCAGTCGTAACACCGGGGAGCTGTTTTTT CASSRNTGELFF
. TRBJ2-1 TRBV29-1 . TGCAGCGTTGAAGATCTTAACTTGAGTAGAAATGAGCAGTTCTTC CSVEDLNLSRNEQFF
TRBD1 TRBJ1-5 TRBV15 . TGTGCCACCAGCAGGCCTAACAGGGGCCGCAATCAGCCCCAGCATTTT CATSRPNRGRNQPQHF
. TRBJ2-7 TRBV6-1 . TGTGCCAGCAGTGAAGTCTTTGCGGGACCCTACGAGCAGTACTTC CASSEVFAGPYEQYF
. TRBJ1-1 TRBV19 . TGTGCCAGTAGTATAGGGGGCCCGCGGATGGGCACTGAAGCTTTCTTT CASSIGGPRMGTEAFF
. TRBJ2-7 TRBV6-6 . TGTGCCAGCAGGACCGATCGGGTGGCCTACGAGCAGTACTTC CASRTDRVAYEQYF
. TRBJ2-7 TRBV27 . TGTGCCAGCAGAATGATGGGCCGTGTGTCCTACGAGCAGTACTTC CASRMMGRVSYEQYF
. TRBJ1-4 TRBV2 . TGTGCCAGCACCGAGGGGTATAATGAAAAACTGTTTTTT CASTEGYNEKLFF
TRBD2 TRBJ2-3 TRBV9 . TGTGCCAGCAGCCCCCTGGCGACTAGCGGGAGTAGCACAGATACGCAGTATTTT CASSPLATSGSSTDTQYF
TRBD1 TRBJ2-7 TRBV6-1 once TGTGCCAGCAGTGAAGGGGGACAGCTCTACGAGCAGTACTTC CASSEGGQLYEQYF
TRBD1 TRBJ2-2 TRBV25-1 . TGTGCCAGCAGTGAATACGGGACAGGCATGAGAGGGGAGCTGTTTTTT CASSEYGTGMRGELFF
TRBD1 TRBJ1-3 TRBV11-2 few TGTGCCAGCCGAAACAGGGGAACCATATATTTT CASRNRGTIYF
TRBD1 TRBJ1-1 TRBV2 . TGTGCCAGCAGTGAAGAGTTTGGACAGGGAATAGAAGCTTTCTTT CASSEEFGQGIEAFF
TRBD2 TRBJ2-7 TRBV27 . TGTGCCAGCAGCACTGGACTAGCGGCTATTTACGAGCAGTACTTC CASSTGLAAIYEQYF
. TRBJ1-6 TRBV28 . TGTGCCAGCAGTTCCACCAGAGGGGAGAATTCACCCCTCCACTTT CASSSTRGENSPLHF
. TRBJ2-2 TRBV7-3 . TGTGCCAGCAGAGATACCCCGGGGCCGACGAACACCGGGGAGCTGTTTTTT CASRDTPGPTNTGELFF
TRBD1 TRBJ1-5 TRBV5-1 . TGCGCCAGCAGCTTAGGACAGGTATCTAGCAATCAGCCCCAGCATTTT CASSLGQVSSNQPQHF
. TRBJ2-7 TRBV4-3 . TGCGCCAGCAGCCAATACAAAGTCCCGATTTACGAGCAGTACTTC CASSQYKVPIYEQYF
TRBD2 TRBJ2-7 TRBV11-2 . TGTGCCAGCGACAGGACTAGCGGGAACTACGAGCAGTACTTC CASDRTSGNYEQYF
TRBD2 TRBJ2-7 TRBV6-5 once TGTGCCAGCACCGAGACTAGCGGCGCCTACGAGCAGTACTTC CASTETSGAYEQYF
TRBD1 TRBJ2-7 TRBV30 . TGTGCCTGGAGTGAGGACAGGTACTACGAGCAGTACTTC CAWSEDRYYEQYF
TRBD2 TRBJ2-7 TRBV9 . TGTGCCAGCAGCGTTATAGCTAGCGGTTTGGGGGAGCAGTACTTC CASSVIASGLGEQYF
TRBD2 TRBJ2-5 TRBV5-5 . TGTGCCAGCAGCGGCGGGAGGGCCGAGACCCAGTACTTC CASSGGRAETQYF
. TRBJ2-7 TRBV7-6 . TGTGCCAGCAGTAAGCTCGGTTCCTACGAGCAGTACTTC CASSKLGSYEQYF
. TRBJ2-5 TRBV5-6 . TGTGCCAGCAGCTTCCGGGACATCCAAGAGACCCAGTACTTC CASSFRDIQETQYF
. TRBJ2-1 TRBV5-1 . TGCGCCAGCATGGCGCCTCCCAACAATGAGCAGTTCTTC CASMAPPNNEQFF
. TRBJ1-6 TRBV7-9 once TGTGCCAGCAGCTTAGTACCGGCCAACTCCTATAATTCACCCCTCCACTTT CASSLVPANSYNSPLHF
TRBD1 TRBJ1-1 TRBV2 . TGTGCCAGCAGCTCAGACAGGGCCACTGAAGCTTTCTTT CASSSDRATEAFF
. TRBJ2-3 TRBV9 . TGTGCCAGCAGCGGAGAAGGGGGGAGAGGTACAGATACGCAGTATTTT CASSGEGGRGTDTQYF
TRBD1 TRBJ1-2 TRBV27 . TGTGCCAGCAGTCCGTGGGACAGAAGAAACTATGGCTACACCTTC CASSPWDRRNYGYTF
. TRBJ1-6 TRBV27 . TGTGCCAGCAGCCCATGGGGGCAAGATTCACCCCTCCACTTT CASSPWGQDSPLHF
. TRBJ2-3 TRBV7-9 . TGTGCCAGCACCTTGGCTGGGACAGATACGCAGTATTTT CASTLAGTDTQYF
. TRBJ2-3 TRBV19 once TGTGCCAGTAAGAGGGGGGGATTGGGCACAGATACGCAGTATTTT CASKRGGLGTDTQYF